The 12 T cell receptor beta chains presented below share a single source sample, sequenced in a study of T-cell memory formation after mild COVID-19. TCRdb called the 5' RACE reads again in MiXCR, with one record for every CDR3 protein. This table has more than 300,000 distinct CDR3 sequences, roughly an eighth appearing once. What was sequenced was PBMCs or a T cell subset sorted from them (not recorded which). Receptor source: a man aged 18 to 35 who had mild COVID-19 (a few samples of this study predate the infection). Cell type and time point are not known.

The chain has TRBV6-5 and TRBJ2-5; 7 bases fit TRBD1. The CDR3 sequence is 14 residues long. Germline CDR1 and CDR2: MNHEY and SVGAGI. Trimming removed 2 bases from V and 4 bases from J; junction bases left unmatched: 4. The CDR3 loop is CASSYVQGRETQYF. As DNA, the CDR3 is TGTGCCAGCAGTTACGTACAGGGGCGAGAGACCCAGTACTTC.

This chain links TRBV10-3 with TRBJ2-4; 8 bases are shared with TRBD2. Germline values: CDR1 ENHRY, CDR2 SYGVKD. V dropped 4 bases and J dropped 0; count of bases not matched to a gene: 8. The CDR3 contains 17 residues. CDR3 sequence: CAISGGLAGLAKNIQYF. The CDR3 DNA is TGTGCCATCAGTGGCGGGCTAGCGGGTCTAGCCAAAAACATTCAGTACTTC.

This clonotype was detected ten times or more. The chain employs TRBV12-3 or TRBV12-4 and TRBJ1-5; D is uncertain. The CDR3 sequence is 13 residues long. The ends were cut back, 6 bases at V and 6 bases at J, with 12 bases in the middle. This chain's CDR3 is CASSNLGLQPQHF. DNA for the CDR3: TGTGCCAGCAGCAATCTAGGGCTTCAGCCCCAGCATTTT.

This clonotype was seen only once. The chain joins TRBV6-5 to TRBJ1-4; possible D gene TRBD1, 6 bases. The CDR3 spans 15 residues. Germline assignment: CDR1 MNHEY and CDR2 SVGAGI. V was pared by 5 bases and J by 1 base, with 11 bases between. The CDR3 reads CASSRKGGTNEKLFF. The CDR3, as DNA: TGTGCCAGCAGTAGAAAGGGGGGAACTAATGAAAAACTGTTTTTT.

This clonotype was recorded at least ten times. The V call is TRBV11-2, the J call TRBJ1-2; D is perhaps TRBD1 (5 bases). V was pared by 1 base and J by 2 bases, with 5 bases between. The CDR3 consists of 13 residues. CDR1 is SGHAT, CDR2 FQNNGV, per germline. CDR3 DNA sequence: TGTGCCAGCAGCTTAGCAGGGAACTATGGCTACACCTTC. Translation gives CASSLAGNYGYTF.

This clonotype was recorded a few times. This chain uses TRBV7-2 with TRBJ2-5; D might be TRBD2 (5 bases). V lost 5 bases and J 3 bases, leaving 13 bases between the germline ends. The germline V gene encodes CDR1 SGHTA and CDR2 FQGNSA. This CDR3 spans 14 amino acids. The CDR3 protein is CASSRLGREETQYF. CDR3 DNA: TGTGCCAGCAGCCGCCTCGGGCGGGAAGAGACCCAGTACTTC.

This clonotype was detected only a few times. The chain uses TRBV6-1 and TRBJ2-3, with 7 bases lining up with TRBD2. With V trimmed by 6 bases and J by 4 bases, 4 bases remained unmatched. From germline, CDR1 is MNHNS and CDR2 SASEGT. The CDR3 covers 13 residues. CDR3 in amino acids: CASSREVPDTQYF. DNA of the CDR3: TGTGCCAGCAGCCGGGAGGTCCCAGATACGCAGTATTTT.

This clonotype was observed a few times. This sequence joins TRBV5-1 and TRBJ2-7; 9 bases map to TRBD1. The J segment lost 4 bases and the V segment lost 2 bases, leaving 7 bases of the junction unmatched. The CDR3 consists of 15 residues. Germline CDR1 SGHRS, CDR2 YFSETQ. CDR3 nucleotides: TGCGCCAGCAGCTTAAACAGGGGGCGAGGGTACGAGCAGTACTTC. Translating it yields CASSLNRGRGYEQYF.

This chain links TRBV15 with TRBJ2-7, with TRBD1 matching 10 bases. Trimming cost V 5 bases and J 9 bases; bases outside gene matches: 13. Germline lookup yields CDR1 LNHNV and CDR2 YYDKDF (reference sequence). CDR3 size: 15 residues. CDR3 coding DNA: TGTGCCACCAGCGGAGGGACAGGGGACCTCAAGGGGCAGTACGTC. It encodes CATSGGTGDLKGQYV.

This clonotype has a count of ten or more. V usage is TRBV7-2 and J usage is TRBJ2-3, with 8 bases that match TRBD2. This CDR3 is 16 amino acids long. The germline V gene has CDR1 SGHTA and CDR2 FQGNSA. J gave up 2 bases and V 3 bases, and 7 bases lay outside the gene matches. The chain's CDR3 is CASSFAPGGVTDTQYF. CDR3 bases: TGTGCCAGCAGCTTCGCACCGGGGGGGGTCACAGATACGCAGTATTTT.

This clonotype was seen a few times. The chain joins TRBV6-5 to TRBJ1-1; 8 bases line up with TRBD1. The germline CDR1 and CDR2 sequences are MNHEY and SVGAGI. J was trimmed by 5 bases and V by 3 bases; bases with no gene match: 2. The CDR3 runs to 13 residues. The DNA for the CDR3 is TGTGCCAGCAGTTATGGACAGGGAACTGAAGCTTTCTTT. This encodes CASSYGQGTEAFF.

V and J are TRBV6-2 or TRBV6-3 and TRBJ2-7, with D unresolved. The CDR3 has 15 residues. Germline V CDR1 and CDR2: MNHEY, SVGEGT. Trimming cost V 3 bases and J 2 bases, with 14 bases left between them. CDR3 DNA: TGTGCCAGCAGTTATTATTCGGCTTCGACCTACGAGCAGTACTTC. Its protein is CASSYYSASTYEQYF.